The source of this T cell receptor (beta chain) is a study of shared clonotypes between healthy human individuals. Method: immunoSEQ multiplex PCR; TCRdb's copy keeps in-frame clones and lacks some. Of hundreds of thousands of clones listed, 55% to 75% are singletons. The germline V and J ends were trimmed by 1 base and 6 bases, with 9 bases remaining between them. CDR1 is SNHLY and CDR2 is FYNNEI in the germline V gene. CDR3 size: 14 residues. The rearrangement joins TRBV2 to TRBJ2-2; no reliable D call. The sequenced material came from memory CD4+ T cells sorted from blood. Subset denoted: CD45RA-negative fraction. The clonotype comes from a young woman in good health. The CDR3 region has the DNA TGTGCCAGCAGTGAAGGCGAATCAGCCGGGGAGCTGTTTTTT. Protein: CASSEGESAGELFF. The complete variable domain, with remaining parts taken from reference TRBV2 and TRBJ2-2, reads EPEVTQTPSHQVTQMGQEVILRCVPISNHLYFYWYRQILGQKVEFLVSFYNNEISEKSEIFDDQFSVERPDGSNFTLKIRSTKLEDSAMYFCASSEGESAGELFFGEGSRLTVL.